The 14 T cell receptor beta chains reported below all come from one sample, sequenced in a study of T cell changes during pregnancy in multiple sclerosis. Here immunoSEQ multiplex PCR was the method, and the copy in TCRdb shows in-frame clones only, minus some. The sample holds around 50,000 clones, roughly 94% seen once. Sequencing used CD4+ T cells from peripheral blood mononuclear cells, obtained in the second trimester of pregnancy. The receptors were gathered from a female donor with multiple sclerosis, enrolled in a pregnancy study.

The CDR3 protein is CASSYGTPGNTIYF. CDR3 DNA sequence: TGTGCCAGCAGCTACGGGACACCGGGAAACACCATATATTTT. V is TRBV5-4 and J is TRBJ1-3; D is perhaps TRBD1 (6 bases). The CDR3 extends over 14 amino acids. Between the trimmed V and J ends, which lost 3 bases and 4 bases, there was a span of 11 bases. Germline lookup yields CDR1 SGHNT and CDR2 YYREEE (reference sequence).

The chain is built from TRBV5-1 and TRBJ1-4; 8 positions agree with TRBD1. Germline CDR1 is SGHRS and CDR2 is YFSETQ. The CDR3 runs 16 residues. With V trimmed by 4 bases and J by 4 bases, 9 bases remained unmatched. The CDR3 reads CASSPRTGQGNEKLFF. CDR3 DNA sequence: TGCGCCAGCAGCCCAAGGACAGGGCAGGGTAATGAAAAACTGTTTTTT.

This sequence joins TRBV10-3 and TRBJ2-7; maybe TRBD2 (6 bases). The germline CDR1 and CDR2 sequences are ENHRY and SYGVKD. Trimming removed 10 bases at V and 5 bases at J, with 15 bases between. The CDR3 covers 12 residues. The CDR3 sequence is CATTTGDHEQYF. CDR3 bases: TGTGCCACTACGACGGGAGACCACGAGCAGTACTTC.

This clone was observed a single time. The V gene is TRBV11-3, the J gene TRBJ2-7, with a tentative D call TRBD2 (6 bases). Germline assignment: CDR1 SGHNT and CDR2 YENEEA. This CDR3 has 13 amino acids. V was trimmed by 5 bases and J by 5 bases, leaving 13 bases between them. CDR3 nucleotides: TGTGCCAGCAGCCCGGAGGGTGGGGACGAGCAGTACTTC. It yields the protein CASSPEGGDEQYF.

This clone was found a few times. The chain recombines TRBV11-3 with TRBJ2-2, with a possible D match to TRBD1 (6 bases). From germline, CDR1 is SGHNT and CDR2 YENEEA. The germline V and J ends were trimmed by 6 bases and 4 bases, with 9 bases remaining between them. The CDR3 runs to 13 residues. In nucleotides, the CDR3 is TGTGCCAGCAGGTTGGACAGCACCGGGGAGCTGTTTTTT. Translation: CASRLDSTGELFF.

CDR3 region: CASSINPTGYGYTF. The DNA of the CDR3 is TGTGCCAGTAGTATAAACCCGACAGGCTACGGCTACACCTTC. The gene calls are TRBV19 and TRBJ1-2; TRBD1 might be the D (6 bases). Per the germline V gene, CDR1 is LNHDA and CDR2 is SQIVND (reference sequence). V was pared by 2 bases and J by 8 bases, with 15 bases between. The CDR3 has 14 residues.

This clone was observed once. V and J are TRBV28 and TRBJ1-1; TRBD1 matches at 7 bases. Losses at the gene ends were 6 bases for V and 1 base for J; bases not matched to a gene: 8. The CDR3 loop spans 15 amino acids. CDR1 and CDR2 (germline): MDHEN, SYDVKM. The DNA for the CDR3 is TGTGCCAGCAGACCATTCACAGGGGAGAACACTGAAGCTTTCTTT. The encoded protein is CASRPFTGENTEAFF.

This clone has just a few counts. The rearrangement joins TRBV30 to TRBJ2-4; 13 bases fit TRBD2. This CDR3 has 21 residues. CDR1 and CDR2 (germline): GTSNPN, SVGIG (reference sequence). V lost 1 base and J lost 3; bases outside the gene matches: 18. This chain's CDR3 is CAWSDGLAGDLMAIDKNIQYF. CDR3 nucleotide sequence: TGTGCCTGGAGTGACGGACTAGCGGGAGATCTTATGGCAATAGACAAAAACATTCAGTACTTC.

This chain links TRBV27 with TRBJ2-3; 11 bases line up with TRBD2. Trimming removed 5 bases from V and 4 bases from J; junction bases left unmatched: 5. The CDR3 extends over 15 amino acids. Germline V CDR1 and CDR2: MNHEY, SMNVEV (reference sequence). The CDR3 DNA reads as TGTGCCAGCAGTCGGACTAGCGGGTACTCAGATACGCAGTATTTT. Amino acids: CASSRTSGYSDTQYF.

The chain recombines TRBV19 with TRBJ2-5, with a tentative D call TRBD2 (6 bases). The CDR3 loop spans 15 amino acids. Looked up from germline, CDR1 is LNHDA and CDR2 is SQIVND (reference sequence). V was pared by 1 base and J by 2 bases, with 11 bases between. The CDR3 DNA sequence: TGTGCCAGTAGTATAGGCGGGGACTTGCAAGAGACCCAGTACTTC. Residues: CASSIGGDLQETQYF.

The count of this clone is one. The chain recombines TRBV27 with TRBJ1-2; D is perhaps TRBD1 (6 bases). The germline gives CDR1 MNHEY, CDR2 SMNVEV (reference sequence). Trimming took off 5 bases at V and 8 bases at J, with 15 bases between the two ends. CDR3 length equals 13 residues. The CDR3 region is CASSLTGFTGYTF. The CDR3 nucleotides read TGTGCCAGCAGTCTTACAGGGTTCACCGGCTACACCTTC.

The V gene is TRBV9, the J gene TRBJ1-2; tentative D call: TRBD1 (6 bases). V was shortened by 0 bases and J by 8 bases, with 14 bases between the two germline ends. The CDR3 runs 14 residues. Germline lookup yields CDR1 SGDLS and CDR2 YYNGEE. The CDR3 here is CASSVARDKTGYTF. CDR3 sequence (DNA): TGTGCCAGCAGCGTAGCTCGGGACAAGACCGGCTACACCTTC.

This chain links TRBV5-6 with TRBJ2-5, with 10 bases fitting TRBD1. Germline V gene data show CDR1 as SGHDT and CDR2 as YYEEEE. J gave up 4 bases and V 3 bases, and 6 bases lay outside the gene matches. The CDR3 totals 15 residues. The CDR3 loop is CASSSRTGGTETQYF. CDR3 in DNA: TGTGCCAGCAGCTCGCGGACAGGGGGGACAGAGACCCAGTACTTC.

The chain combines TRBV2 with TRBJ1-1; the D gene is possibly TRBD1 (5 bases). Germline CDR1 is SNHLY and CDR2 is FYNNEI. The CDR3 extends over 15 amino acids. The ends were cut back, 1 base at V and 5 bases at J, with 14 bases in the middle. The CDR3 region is CASSEGRVPGTEAFF. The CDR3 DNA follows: TGTGCCAGCAGTGAAGGCAGGGTCCCCGGGACTGAAGCTTTCTTT.